The present TCR beta chain was sequenced within a study of T-cell reconstitution after alpha-beta-depleted transplantation in children. The TCRbeta library incorporated unique molecular identifiers. From the PCR reads, TCRdb called clonotypes with MiXCR, one entry per CDR3 protein. Here the sample spans about 360,000 distinct CDR3 sequences, about 14% being singletons. Germline trimming cut 0 bases from V and 1 base from J; bases unmatched to any gene: 10. Germline lookup yields CDR1 DFQATT and CDR2 SNEGSKA (reference sequence). This CDR3 has 17 amino acids. The J gene is TRBJ1-1, the V gene TRBV20-1; 8 nucleotides line up with TRBD1. The input for sequencing was PBMCs, taken from the stem cell graft. This clonotype was obtained from a human donor who donated a stem cell graft to a child with Fanconi anemia. The CDR3 sequence is CSAREIESGTGNTEAFF. DNA of the CDR3: TGCAGTGCTAGAGAGATTGAATCAGGGACAGGGAACACTGAAGCTTTCTTT.